Listed below are T cell receptor beta chains from one sample, sequenced in a study of T-cell memory formation after mild COVID-19. Via MiXCR, TCRdb re-called the 5' RACE reads, giving one row per CDR3 protein. Of around 450,000 distinct CDR3 sequences in the sample, less than 25% are singletons; the top ten hold around 8.8%. Material for sequencing was PBMCs or a T cell subset sorted from them (not recorded which). The receptors were sampled from an adult woman who had mild COVID-19 (a few samples of this study predate the infection). Cell type and time point are not known. CDR3s include the opening cysteine and the closing phenylalanine or tryptophan. D genes are given only for firm matches. Clone sizes are given selectively: once, few, many, or a class where the clone is expanded.

size,V,D,J,DNA,CDR3
NA,TRBV7-9,NA,TRBJ2-1,TGTGCCAGCAACATTGCGGTCGTTCACAATGAGCAGTTCTTC,CASNIAVVHNEQFF
NA,TRBV6-2/TRBV6-3,NA,TRBJ1-5,TGTGCCAGCAGAGATGGGGGCGGTCAGCCCCAGCATTTT,CASRDGGGQPQHF
NA,TRBV5-1,TRBD2,TRBJ2-3,TGCGCCAGCAGTCTTCCTAGCGGGAGCCCTACAGATACGCAGTATTTT,CASSLPSGSPTDTQYF
NA,TRBV9,NA,TRBJ2-3,TGTGCCAGCAGCGTAGATCCTAGCACAGATACGCAGTATTTT,CASSVDPSTDTQYF
NA,TRBV27,NA,TRBJ2-1,TGTGCCAGCACCCAGTCCCAGGGAGTCAATGAGCAGTTCTTC,CASTQSQGVNEQFF
few,TRBV29-1,TRBD2,TRBJ2-3,TGCAGCGTTGAGAGACTAGCGGGAGGGATTGGAGATACGCAGTATTTT,CSVERLAGGIGDTQYF
NA,TRBV9,NA,TRBJ2-3,TGTGCCAGCAGCGTCGGGACCCCTGATACGCAGTATTTT,CASSVGTPDTQYF
many,TRBV6-4,NA,TRBJ2-1,TGTGCCAGCAGTGACTCTAGCGTGACCTACAATGAGCAGTTCTTC,CASSDSSVTYNEQFF
few,TRBV2,NA,TRBJ2-5,TGTGCCAGCAGTGATATAGGGAAAGCACCCCAAGAGACCCAGTACTTC,CASSDIGKAPQETQYF
few,TRBV5-6,NA,TRBJ1-2,TGTGCCAGCAGCTTGGGCCAGGGCCTCTATGGCTACACCTTC,CASSLGQGLYGYTF
NA,TRBV24-1,TRBD1,TRBJ1-5,TGTGCCACCAGTGCCGCCGGGACAGGGTGGAATCAGCCCCAGCATTTT,CATSAAGTGWNQPQHF
NA,TRBV6-2/TRBV6-3,NA,TRBJ2-2,TGTGCCACCTCGAGGGCCTTAAACACCGGGGAGCTGTTTTTT,CATSRALNTGELFF
NA,TRBV3-1,TRBD1,TRBJ2-5,TGTGCCAGCAGCCAGACAGGGGCCAAGACCCAGTACTTC,CASSQTGAKTQYF
few,TRBV10-2,TRBD1,TRBJ2-7,TGCGCCAGCAGTGCGGACAGGGGCGAGCAGTACTTC,CASSADRGEQYF
few,TRBV7-2,TRBD2,TRBJ2-1,TGTGCCAGCAGCTTAGCGGCGGGAGGGCCGGACAATGAGCAGTTCTTC,CASSLAAGGPDNEQFF
NA,TRBV7-9,NA,TRBJ2-7,TGTGCCAGCAGCTCAACCGGGACCTCCAGCTACGAGCAGTACTTC,CASSSTGTSSYEQYF
few,TRBV10-3,TRBD2,TRBJ2-1,TGTGCCATCAGTGCCGCGGGAGGGCGGAACAATGAGCAGTTCTTC,CAISAAGGRNNEQFF
NA,TRBV12-3/TRBV12-4,NA,TRBJ2-2,TGTGCCAGCAGTCCTGGACAGGAGGCGGGAGCCGGGGAGCTGTTTTTT,CASSPGQEAGAGELFF
few,TRBV12-3/TRBV12-4,NA,TRBJ2-3,TGTGCCAGCAGCCATGACGGACCTCTTACAGATACGCAGTATTTT,CASSHDGPLTDTQYF
NA,TRBV7-2,NA,TRBJ2-7,TGTGCCAGCAGCTTAGCGGTGGGCTACGAGCAGTACTTC,CASSLAVGYEQYF
many,TRBV7-3,NA,TRBJ2-2,TGTGCCAGCAGCTTTGGGGGATCGAACACCGGGGAGCTGTTTTTT,CASSFGGSNTGELFF
many,TRBV25-1,NA,TRBJ1-4,TGTGCCAGCAGTGAAGTTAGGGGAAAACTGTTTTTT,CASSEVRGKLFF
few,TRBV4-1,TRBD2,TRBJ2-3,TGCGCCAGCAGCCAAGGGGCAGCGGGGGGAATAGATACGCAGTATTTT,CASSQGAAGGIDTQYF
few,TRBV30,NA,TRBJ2-1,TGTGCCTGGATGGGCGTAGGGGCTAATAATGAGCAGTTCTTC,CAWMGVGANNEQFF
few,TRBV5-6,NA,TRBJ2-7,TGTGCCAGCAGCCAACTCCACGAGCAGTACTTC,CASSQLHEQYF
few,TRBV19,TRBD1,TRBJ2-7,TGTGCCAGTAGTGGCGCAGGGGGAGCCTCCTACGAGCAGTACTTC,CASSGAGGASYEQYF
few,TRBV11-2,TRBD2,TRBJ2-7,TGTGCCAGCAGCTTAGCGCCTAGCGGGACCTACGAGCAGTACTTC,CASSLAPSGTYEQYF
few,TRBV7-8,NA,TRBJ2-7,TGTGCCAGCGTTGGGGGAACCCTAGAGCAGTACTTC,CASVGGTLEQYF
NA,TRBV29-1,NA,TRBJ2-7,TGCAGCGTTGAACCCCTCGAACAGAGCTCCTACGAGCAGTACTTC,CSVEPLEQSSYEQYF
few,TRBV7-2,TRBD2,TRBJ2-2,TGTGCCAGCAGCTTCAGCGGGGGGGCCGGGGAGCTGTTTTTT,CASSFSGGAGELFF
few,TRBV5-1,NA,TRBJ2-2,TGCGCCAGCAGCGGCGTCGGACAGCCGAACACCGGGGAGCTGTTTTTT,CASSGVGQPNTGELFF
few,TRBV20-1,TRBD2,TRBJ2-7,TGCAGTGCTAGGGCAGGCGGGAGGGCCTACGAGCAGTACTTC,CSARAGGRAYEQYF
NA,TRBV7-2,NA,TRBJ2-1,TGTGCCAGCAGCCTAAGGGTTGGGAGCTCCTACAATGAGCAGTTCTTC,CASSLRVGSSYNEQFF
NA,TRBV20-1,TRBD2,TRBJ2-6,TGCAGTGCTGGAGCAGCGGGGCGGGCCAACGTCCTGACTTTC,CSAGAAGRANVLTF
NA,TRBV6-6,TRBD1,TRBJ2-3,TGTGCCAGCATCGAGACAGGGAGAGGCACAGATACGCAGTATTTT,CASIETGRGTDTQYF
few,TRBV6-5,NA,TRBJ2-3,TGTGCCAGCAGTTACCTACTAGGGGACACGCAGTATTTT,CASSYLLGDTQYF
few,TRBV7-9,TRBD1,TRBJ2-2,TGTGCCAGCAGCCCACTAGACAGGGCCGGGGAGCTGTTTTTT,CASSPLDRAGELFF
NA,TRBV20-1,TRBD1,TRBJ1-2,TGCAGTGCTACCCCGGGACAGGGTGGCTACACCTTC,CSATPGQGGYTF
few,TRBV4-2,TRBD1,TRBJ1-2,TGTGCCAGCAGCCAACGGACAGGGGTTAGTGGCTACACCTTC,CASSQRTGVSGYTF
once,TRBV12-3/TRBV12-4,NA,TRBJ2-4,TGTGCCAGCCGCCTCAGTGGGGGAGCCAAAAACATTCAGTACTTC,CASRLSGGAKNIQYF
NA,TRBV7-9,NA,TRBJ2-3,TGTGCCAGCAGCCCCCCGGGACCAGGGCACACAGATACGCAGTATTTT,CASSPPGPGHTDTQYF
NA,TRBV15,NA,TRBJ2-7,TGTGCCACCAGCAGAGATAAACAGTACGAGCAGTACTTC,CATSRDKQYEQYF
many,TRBV20-1,NA,TRBJ2-4,TGCAGTGCCCGAGACGAATTACTAGGGGAGAAGGTTCAGTACTTC,CSARDELLGEKVQYF
NA,TRBV6-5,NA,TRBJ2-1,TGTGCCAGCAGTTACATGCCAGCGTCCTACAATGAGCAGTTCTTC,CASSYMPASYNEQFF
NA,TRBV4-2,NA,TRBJ2-2,TGTGCCAGCAGCCAAGATTGGCCCGTCAACACCGGGGAGCTGTTTTTT,CASSQDWPVNTGELFF
NA,TRBV30,NA,TRBJ2-7,TGTGCCTGGAGTAACGACTTCGAGCAGTACTTC,CAWSNDFEQYF
once,TRBV4-3,NA,TRBJ2-6,TGCGCCAGCAGCCAAGATCAAGCGTTGTACTCTGGGGCCAACGTCCTGACTTTC,CASSQDQALYSGANVLTF
NA,TRBV30,NA,TRBJ2-7,TGTGCCTGGAGTGTACAGGGGAGGACCTACGAGCAGTACTTC,CAWSVQGRTYEQYF
NA,TRBV11-2,NA,TRBJ2-7,TGTGCCAGCAGCTTAGTTGAGGCGGGCGAGCAGTACTTC,CASSLVEAGEQYF
NA,TRBV5-1,NA,TRBJ2-3,TGCGCCAGCAGCGAACGGACAGCTACTAGCACAGATACGCAGTATTTT,CASSERTATSTDTQYF
few,TRBV6-1,NA,TRBJ1-5,TGTGCCAGCAGTGCCGGGACGGAGGAAAAGCCCCAGCATTTT,CASSAGTEEKPQHF
NA,TRBV12-3/TRBV12-4,NA,TRBJ2-1,TGTGCCAGCAGTTACGGGTACGGCTCCTACAATGAGCAGTTCTTC,CASSYGYGSYNEQFF
few,TRBV7-6,NA,TRBJ2-7,TGTGCCAGCAGCCCGGGGCGGGACTTAGCCTACGAGCAGTACTTC,CASSPGRDLAYEQYF
many,TRBV4-2,TRBD2,TRBJ2-7,TGTGCCAGCAGCCGTGGGACTAGCGATTCCTACGAGCAGTACTTC,CASSRGTSDSYEQYF
NA,TRBV5-5,NA,TRBJ2-7,TGTGCCAGCAGCCCTCTTCGGGCCGGCGAGGGGGGATACGAGCAGTACTTC,CASSPLRAGEGGYEQYF
few,TRBV12-3/TRBV12-4,NA,TRBJ1-1,TGTGCCAGCAGTTTTCTCGGACCAATGAACACTGAAGCTTTCTTT,CASSFLGPMNTEAFF